This is a list of T cell receptor beta chains from one sample in a study of T cell responses to AZD1222 COVID-19 vaccine. Method: immunoSEQ multiplex PCR; TCRdb's copy keeps in-frame clones and lacks some. The sample has about 150,000 clones; around 87% are singletons. The sequencing here drew on peripheral blood, taken 28 days after the second AZD1222 dose. The source is an adult who received the AZD1222 COVID-19 vaccine. Both conserved end residues are part of each CDR3. D genes are given only for firm matches. Where a row states a size, it is once, few, many or the class of an expanded clone; other rows omit it.

d_call: -; clone_size: -; v_call: TRBV28; j_call: TRBJ1-1; cdr3_length: 15; cdr3_nt: TGTGCCAGCAGTAGCCCAGGCAGGGGGAACACTGAAGCTTTCTTT; cdr3_aa: CASSSPGRGNTEAFF
d_call: TRBD1; clone_size: -; v_call: TRBV7-2; j_call: TRBJ1-6; cdr3_length: 15; cdr3_nt: TGTGCCAGCAGCAGCAGACAGGGTTCGAATTCACCCCTCCACTTT; cdr3_aa: CASSSRQGSNSPLHF
d_call: TRBD2; clone_size: -; v_call: TRBV19; j_call: TRBJ2-2; cdr3_length: 16; cdr3_nt: TGTGCCAGTAGTATTCAGGCTAGCGGGCGGGCCGGGGAGCTGTTTTTT; cdr3_aa: CASSIQASGRAGELFF
d_call: TRBD1; clone_size: -; v_call: TRBV29-1; j_call: TRBJ2-5; cdr3_length: 11; cdr3_nt: TGCAGCGTCGGACAGGGAGAGACCCAGTACTTC; cdr3_aa: CSVGQGETQYF
d_call: -; clone_size: -; v_call: TRBV6-1; j_call: TRBJ1-1; cdr3_length: 13; cdr3_nt: TGTGCCAGCAGTGAAAGCGGGTGGACTGAAGCTTTCTTT; cdr3_aa: CASSESGWTEAFF
d_call: -; clone_size: -; v_call: TRBV9; j_call: TRBJ1-4; cdr3_length: 14; cdr3_nt: TGTGCCAGCAGCGTAGGGGCAGGGTTGGAAAAACTGTTTTTT; cdr3_aa: CASSVGAGLEKLFF
d_call: TRBD1; clone_size: -; v_call: TRBV6-5; j_call: TRBJ1-1; cdr3_length: 15; cdr3_nt: TGTGCCAGCAGGATCGACAGGGGTGGGAACACTGAAGCTTTCTTT; cdr3_aa: CASRIDRGGNTEAFF
d_call: TRBD2; clone_size: -; v_call: TRBV10-3; j_call: TRBJ2-2; cdr3_length: 14; cdr3_nt: TGTGCCAACGGGAGGGACCCTAACACCGGGGAGCTGTTTTTT; cdr3_aa: CANGRDPNTGELFF
d_call: TRBD2; clone_size: -; v_call: TRBV7-2; j_call: TRBJ2-3; cdr3_length: 17; cdr3_nt: TGTGCCAGCAGATTCGATAGCGGGAGGGCCAGCACAGATACGCAGTATTTT; cdr3_aa: CASRFDSGRASTDTQYF
d_call: TRBD1; clone_size: -; v_call: TRBV18; j_call: TRBJ2-3; cdr3_length: 16; cdr3_nt: TGTGCCAGCTCATTGGACAGGGGGCTCAGCACAGATACGCAGTATTTT; cdr3_aa: CASSLDRGLSTDTQYF
d_call: -; clone_size: -; v_call: TRBV5-1; j_call: TRBJ2-3; cdr3_length: 14; cdr3_nt: TGCGCCAGCAGCTTGAGTGGCGGCACAGATACGCAGTATTTT; cdr3_aa: CASSLSGGTDTQYF
d_call: -; clone_size: few; v_call: TRBV18; j_call: TRBJ1-2; cdr3_length: 15; cdr3_nt: TGTGCCAGCTCAAATACTGGAGAAGGGAATGGTGGCTACACCTTC; cdr3_aa: CASSNTGEGNGGYTF
d_call: TRBD1; clone_size: once; v_call: TRBV27; j_call: TRBJ1-2; cdr3_length: 18; cdr3_nt: TGTGCCAGCTCTTGGGATAGACAGGGGGCAATCTCATGGTATGGCTACACCTTC; cdr3_aa: CASSWDRQGAISWYGYTF
d_call: -; clone_size: -; v_call: TRBV18; j_call: TRBJ1-5; cdr3_length: 14; cdr3_nt: TGTGCCAGCTCACCACTCCCTACTGATCAGCCCCAGCATTTT; cdr3_aa: CASSPLPTDQPQHF
d_call: -; clone_size: -; v_call: TRBV21-1; j_call: TRBJ2-2; cdr3_length: 16; cdr3_nt: TGTGCCAGCAGCAGACGCTCAAGGGTGAGGAACGGGGAGCTGTTTTTT; cdr3_aa: CASSRRSRVRNGELFF
d_call: -; clone_size: once; v_call: TRBV9; j_call: TRBJ2-1; cdr3_length: 14; cdr3_nt: TGTGCCAGCAGCGTAGAAGAGGGGGACAATGAGCAGTTCTTC; cdr3_aa: CASSVEEGDNEQFF
d_call: -; clone_size: -; v_call: TRBV19; j_call: TRBJ1-1; cdr3_length: 16; cdr3_nt: TGTGCCAGTAGTCTAGGAAGGGCAGGGGTGAACACTGAAGCTTTCTTT; cdr3_aa: CASSLGRAGVNTEAFF
d_call: TRBD2; clone_size: -; v_call: TRBV16; j_call: TRBJ2-7; cdr3_length: 16; cdr3_nt: TGTGCCAGCAGCCGGCTAGCGGGGGCCCCGGGGGACGAGCAGTACTTC; cdr3_aa: CASSRLAGAPGDEQYF
d_call: TRBD2; clone_size: -; v_call: TRBV29-1; j_call: TRBJ2-5; cdr3_length: 15; cdr3_nt: TGCAGCGTTGAAGGGACTAGCGGGTACCAAGAGACCCAGTACTTC; cdr3_aa: CSVEGTSGYQETQYF
d_call: -; clone_size: -; v_call: TRBV19; j_call: TRBJ1-6; cdr3_length: 14; cdr3_nt: TGTGCCAGTAGTATTGGGCAGAAAGGGCCACCCCTCCACTTT; cdr3_aa: CASSIGQKGPPLHF
d_call: -; clone_size: few; v_call: TRBV28; j_call: TRBJ1-2; cdr3_length: 13; cdr3_nt: TGTGCCAGCAGTCGGATGGGGTACTATGGCTACACCTTC; cdr3_aa: CASSRMGYYGYTF
d_call: TRBD1; clone_size: few; v_call: TRBV2; j_call: TRBJ2-7; cdr3_length: 14; cdr3_nt: TGTGCCAGCAGGGGACAGGTAATCCCCTACGAGCAGTACTTC; cdr3_aa: CASRGQVIPYEQYF
d_call: TRBD2; clone_size: -; v_call: TRBV7-3; j_call: TRBJ2-1; cdr3_length: 19; cdr3_nt: TGTGCCAGCAGCCGTCTAGCGGGAGGGACCCCAACTAGGGGCAATGAGCAGTTCTTC; cdr3_aa: CASSRLAGGTPTRGNEQFF
d_call: -; clone_size: -; v_call: TRBV19; j_call: TRBJ1-5; cdr3_length: 13; cdr3_nt: TGTGCCAGTAGTGAATTGGAGTTACAGCCCCAGCATTTT; cdr3_aa: CASSELELQPQHF
d_call: -; clone_size: -; v_call: TRBV30; j_call: TRBJ1-2; cdr3_length: 11; cdr3_nt: TGTGCCTGGAGCTCCCCCTATGGCTACACCTTC; cdr3_aa: CAWSSPYGYTF
d_call: TRBD2; clone_size: -; v_call: TRBV5-4; j_call: TRBJ2-5; cdr3_length: 16; cdr3_nt: TGTGCCAGCAGCTTGGCCGGAGGGAGGGCCTTGGAGACCCAGTACTTC; cdr3_aa: CASSLAGGRALETQYF
d_call: TRBD1; clone_size: -; v_call: TRBV28; j_call: TRBJ1-2; cdr3_length: 14; cdr3_nt: TGTGCCAGCAGTAACCCGGGACAGGCATATGGCTACACCTTC; cdr3_aa: CASSNPGQAYGYTF
d_call: -; clone_size: -; v_call: TRBV2; j_call: TRBJ2-1; cdr3_length: 14; cdr3_nt: TGTGCCAGCAGTTCTCAGACTAGAAGTGGTGAGCAGTTCTTC; cdr3_aa: CASSSQTRSGEQFF
d_call: -; clone_size: -; v_call: TRBV10-3; j_call: TRBJ2-5; cdr3_length: 13; cdr3_nt: TGTGCCATCAGTGAATACAGGGAAGAGACCCAGTACTTC; cdr3_aa: CAISEYREETQYF
d_call: -; clone_size: -; v_call: TRBV28; j_call: TRBJ2-7; cdr3_length: 14; cdr3_nt: TGTGCCAGTGGAGGCGGGGATCTTATGTACGAGCAGTACTTC; cdr3_aa: CASGGGDLMYEQYF
d_call: -; clone_size: -; v_call: TRBV6-1; j_call: TRBJ1-5; cdr3_length: 16; cdr3_nt: TGTGCCAGCAGTGCCGAGATCCTAGGAGGCAATCAGCCCCAGCATTTT; cdr3_aa: CASSAEILGGNQPQHF
d_call: -; clone_size: -; v_call: TRBV12-3/TRBV12-4; j_call: TRBJ2-2; cdr3_length: 12; cdr3_nt: TGTGCCAGCAGTTTTAGCTCCGGGGAGCTGTTTTTT; cdr3_aa: CASSFSSGELFF
d_call: -; clone_size: -; v_call: TRBV28; j_call: TRBJ2-7; cdr3_length: 14; cdr3_nt: TGTGCCAGCAATTTCCGGGACGCCTACTACGAGCAGTACTTC; cdr3_aa: CASNFRDAYYEQYF
d_call: -; clone_size: -; v_call: TRBV2; j_call: TRBJ2-7; cdr3_length: 14; cdr3_nt: TGTGCCAGCAGTCAGGGACAAAGCTCCTACGAGCAGTACTTC; cdr3_aa: CASSQGQSSYEQYF
d_call: TRBD1; clone_size: -; v_call: TRBV28; j_call: TRBJ1-1; cdr3_length: 16; cdr3_nt: TGTGCCAGCAGTTCCAAGACAGGGGGATTGAACACTGAAGCTTTCTTT; cdr3_aa: CASSSKTGGLNTEAFF
d_call: -; clone_size: -; v_call: TRBV5-7; j_call: TRBJ2-2; cdr3_length: 18; cdr3_nt: TGTGCCAGCAGCTTGGCCGGCGAATCCGGCCGGAACACCGGGGAGCTGTTTTTT; cdr3_aa: CASSLAGESGRNTGELFF
d_call: TRBD1; clone_size: -; v_call: TRBV5-1; j_call: TRBJ2-7; cdr3_length: 15; cdr3_nt: TGCGCCAGCAGCGCCGGACAGGGCTATATGGCCGAGCAGTACTTC; cdr3_aa: CASSAGQGYMAEQYF
d_call: -; clone_size: -; v_call: TRBV28; j_call: TRBJ1-5; cdr3_length: 13; cdr3_nt: TGTGCCAGCAAGGGACACGGCGGGCAGCCCCAGCATTTT; cdr3_aa: CASKGHGGQPQHF
d_call: -; clone_size: -; v_call: TRBV7-8; j_call: TRBJ2-7; cdr3_length: 14; cdr3_nt: TGTGCCAGCAGCCTAGGGGGGTACTCCTACGAGCAGTACTTC; cdr3_aa: CASSLGGYSYEQYF
d_call: -; clone_size: -; v_call: TRBV5-5; j_call: TRBJ2-6; cdr3_length: 15; cdr3_nt: TGTGCCAGCAGCTTGACCCCTTCTGGGGCCAACGTCCTGACTTTC; cdr3_aa: CASSLTPSGANVLTF
d_call: -; clone_size: few; v_call: TRBV7-2; j_call: TRBJ1-3; cdr3_length: 15; cdr3_nt: TGTGCCAGCAGCATCCGGACCCGATCTGGAAACACCATATATTTT; cdr3_aa: CASSIRTRSGNTIYF
d_call: TRBD1; clone_size: -; v_call: TRBV9; j_call: TRBJ1-1; cdr3_length: 15; cdr3_nt: TGTGCCAGCAGCTTGACAGGGGCCGGGAACACTGAAGCTTTCTTT; cdr3_aa: CASSLTGAGNTEAFF
d_call: -; clone_size: -; v_call: TRBV7-9; j_call: TRBJ2-7; cdr3_length: 15; cdr3_nt: TGTGCCAGCAGCTTAGACGGGGCTGGCTCCTACGAGCAGTACTTC; cdr3_aa: CASSLDGAGSYEQYF